This TCR beta chain was captured by sequencing in a study of T-cell reconstitution after alpha-beta-depleted transplantation in children. Broader study findings: T cells produced anew were the main source of T-cell counts and diversity one year after transplant. The study reportedly traced alpha-beta T cells about two months after transplant to several hundred expanded graft clones.

Molecular barcoding with unique molecular identifiers was used for the TCRbeta library. TCRdb recomputed calls from the PCR reads with MiXCR, one row per CDR3 protein. The sample lists about 420,000 distinct CDR3 sequences; around 15% were seen once. This clonotype was recorded a few times. Its antigen remains unknown. The TCR comes from a boy younger than two who had a stem cell transplant for Wiskott-Aldrich syndrome, so the T cells may come from the graft donor. The sequencing here drew on PBMCs, mostly from graft donor cells, taken 360 days after TCRalphabeta/CD19-depleted stem cell transplant.

The CDR3: CASSDRIRFSGANVLTF. The CDR3 DNA reads as TGTGCCAGCAGTGACAGGATTAGATTCTCTGGGGCCAACGTCCTGACTTTC. The chain links TRBV2 to TRBJ2-6; D unresolved. The CDR3 contains 17 residues. V was clipped by 3 bases and J by 0 bases, with 12 bases between them. Germline V gene data show CDR1 as SNHLY and CDR2 as FYNNEI.